The next 30 T cell receptor beta chains were all read from a single sample in a study of cytomegalovirus exposure and HLA in healthy donors (dated by TCRdb to 2015 to 2018). To prepare the library, the immunoSEQ multiplex PCR assay was applied. The multiplex PCR relied on a mix of 60 forward primers for TCR Vbeta segments and 13 reverse primers for TCR Jbeta segments. In TCRdb, the immuneACCESS table is reduced to in-frame sequences with V and J assigned. These tables do not hold every clone; where another copy was compared, an unresolved V gene accounts for under half, and the others remain unexplained. This sample lists around 130,000 clones; around 77% were detected once. The ten largest make up approximately 1.2% of the sample. The source material was PBMCs. The source is a middle-aged man in good health and CMV-seronegative.

This clone was found a few times. The chain employs TRBV15 and TRBJ2-7; 7 bases are shared with TRBD2. V gave up 0 bases and J gave up 5 bases; unmatched junction bases: 7. This CDR3 has 15 residues. Germline values: CDR1 LNHNV, CDR2 YYDKDF (reference sequence). For the CDR3, the DNA is TGTGCCACCAGCAGAGAAAGGGAGGGCTTCGACGAGCAGTACTTC. It codes for CATSREREGFDEQYF.

The genes are TRBV9 and TRBJ1-1; D remains unclear. The germline V gene encodes CDR1 SGDLS and CDR2 YYNGEE. Deletions cut 4 bases from V and 1 base from J, with 8 bases between. The length of the CDR3 is 13 residues. The CDR3 reads CASSLTENTEAFF. CDR3 in DNA: TGTGCCAGCAGCCTTACAGAGAACACTGAAGCTTTCTTT.

This clone was counted once. This sequence joins TRBV7-2 and TRBJ2-7; 10 nucleotides align to TRBD1. Germline trimming cut 2 bases from V and 6 bases from J; bases unmatched to any gene: 7. Germline V gene sequence: CDR1 SGHTA, CDR2 FQGNSA. The CDR3 has 15 amino acids. The CDR3 sequence: CASSLPGQGMGEQYF. CDR3 bases: TGTGCCAGCAGCTTACCGGGACAGGGGATGGGCGAGCAGTACTTC.

This chain connects TRBV27 to TRBJ1-6, with 7 bases fitting TRBD1. The CDR3 runs to 14 residues. Germline trimming cut 3 bases from V and 8 bases from J; bases unmatched to any gene: 4. The V gene's germline CDR1 is MNHEY and CDR2 SMNVEV (reference sequence). The CDR3 sequence: CASSFRRGDSPLHF. DNA for the CDR3: TGTGCCAGCAGTTTCCGCAGGGGGGATTCACCCCTCCACTTT.

The chain employs TRBV6-5 and TRBJ2-2, with TRBD2 identical over 7 bases. V lost 6 bases, J lost 0 bases, and 4 bases stayed unmatched. Germline CDR1 MNHEY, CDR2 SVGAGI. The CDR3 length is 15 residues. In nucleotides, the CDR3 is TGTGCCAGCAGCAGCGGGGATGCGAACACCGGGGAGCTGTTTTTT. This encodes CASSSGDANTGELFF.

The genes are TRBV28 and TRBJ1-2; D gene ambiguous. The CDR3 has 14 residues. The V end lost 7 bases, the J end lost 2 bases, and 14 bases lay between the germline ends. Germline V gives CDR1 MDHEN, CDR2 SYDVKM. The CDR3 DNA follows: TGTGCCAGCACCGGCTCGGCGGTAAACTATGGCTACACCTTC. It yields the protein CASTGSAVNYGYTF.

V is TRBV7-9 and J is TRBJ2-1; possibly TRBD2 for D (6 bases). The CDR3 has 14 residues. Per the germline V gene, CDR1 is SEHNR and CDR2 is FQNEAQ (reference sequence). With 5 bases removed from V and 14 bases from J, the gap between germline ends came to 22 bases. CDR3 DNA sequence: TGTGCCAGCAGCGGAACCGGGACTGGAGAGCGGAAGTTCTTC. Translation: CASSGTGTGERKFF.

The chain couples TRBV19 to TRBJ2-1; 9 nucleotides align to TRBD1. The CDR3 length is 14 residues. The V and J ends lost 8 bases and 6 bases, in that order; junction bases with no gene match: 8. Germline V gene lookup returns CDR1 LNHDA and CDR2 SQIVND (reference sequence). Here the CDR3 reads CASAGQGSGNEQFF. The CDR3 region has the DNA TGTGCCAGTGCCGGACAGGGGAGCGGCAATGAGCAGTTCTTC.

This clone was detected once. The rearrangement uses TRBV28 and TRBJ1-1; D call uncertain. CDR3 length: 13 residues. V was trimmed by 4 bases and J by 5 bases, leaving 11 bases between them. Germline CDR1 reads MDHEN; CDR2 reads SYDVKM. Written as DNA, the CDR3 is TGTGCCAGCAGTTCCCCGAGAGGGACTGAAGCTTTCTTT. It codes for CASSSPRGTEAFF.

This clone showed up just a few times. The chain recombines TRBV28 with TRBJ1-6; no firm D call. The length of the CDR3 is 16 residues. Germline V gives CDR1 MDHEN, CDR2 SYDVKM. Trimming took off 8 bases at V and 0 bases at J, with 14 bases between the two ends. CDR3 coding DNA: TGTGCCAGCGCCACTGTCGGGAGCTCCTATAATTCACCCCTCCACTTT. Translating gives CASATVGSSYNSPLHF.

The J gene is TRBJ1-2, the V gene TRBV4-3; 8 bases are a match to TRBD1. Germline CDR1 is LGHNA and CDR2 is YSLEER. The CDR3 contains 15 residues. With 4 bases clipped from V and 4 bases from J, the junction kept 8 bases outside the gene matches. The CDR3 reads CASSPRTTGAYGYTF. In nucleotides, the CDR3 is TGCGCCAGCAGCCCGCGGACGACAGGGGCCTATGGCTACACCTTC.

The count of this clone is one. This chain links TRBV6-5 with TRBJ1-2; no clear D. Between the trimmed V and J ends, which lost 7 bases and 2 bases, there was a span of 8 bases. CDR1 is MNHEY and CDR2 is SVGAGI in the germline V gene. The CDR3 length is 12 residues. CDR3: CASIDYNYGYTF. Written as DNA, the CDR3 is TGTGCCAGCATTGACTACAACTATGGCTACACCTTC.

This clone has just one count. The J gene is TRBJ2-1, the V gene TRBV25-1, with TRBD2 matching over 12 bases. This CDR3 contains 16 residues. The ends lost 6 bases at V and 7 bases at J; junction bases unmatched: 10. The germline V gene has CDR1 MGHDK and CDR2 SYGVNS. The CDR3 here is CASSQTSGRGRNEQFF. The DNA for the CDR3 is TGTGCCAGCAGCCAGACTAGCGGGAGAGGTAGGAATGAGCAGTTCTTC.

The chain carries TRBV19 and TRBJ1-5; perhaps TRBD1 as D (5 bases). Germline assignment: CDR1 LNHDA and CDR2 SQIVND (reference sequence). The CDR3 runs to 15 residues. V was pared by 3 bases and J by 11 bases, with 20 bases between. The chain's CDR3 is CASSMVQGLARAQHF. In DNA form, the CDR3 reads TGTGCCAGTAGTATGGTTCAGGGCCTTGCCCGGGCCCAGCATTTT.

The genes are TRBV11-3 and TRBJ2-7; TRBD1 might be the D (6 bases). V lost 2 bases to trimming and J lost 5 bases, with 22 bases between them. The CDR3 loop spans 17 amino acids. Germline assignment: CDR1 SGHNT and CDR2 YENEEA. In DNA form, the CDR3 reads TGTGCCAGCAGCTTACCCCTGAGGCAGGGGTTACTAAACGAGCAGTACTTC. Its protein product is CASSLPLRQGLLNEQYF.

In nucleotides, the CDR3 is TGTGCCAGCAGAGCAGGGGGCGCCGGGGAGACCCAGTACTTC. This gives the protein CASRAGGAGETQYF. The chain uses TRBV6-1 and TRBJ2-5; TRBD1 aligns across 8 bases. This CDR3 is built from 14 residues. V lost 6 bases, J lost 5 bases, and 8 bases stayed unmatched. The germline gives CDR1 MNHNS, CDR2 SASEGT.

V gene TRBV30 combines with J gene TRBJ1-6, with D perhaps matching TRBD1 (5 bases). Trimming left V 2 bases short and J 7 bases short, with 15 bases between. Germline assignment: CDR1 GTSNPN and CDR2 SVGIG (reference sequence). The CDR3 is made up of 15 amino acids. In nucleotides, the CDR3 is TGTGCCTGGAGTCCCGCCCGACAGCTAAATTCACCCCTCCACTTT. Translated, it gives CAWSPARQLNSPLHF. The entire variable domain, with the rest obtained from reference TRBV30 and TRBJ1-6, is as follows: SQTIHQWPATLVQPVGSPLSLECTVEGTSNPNLYWYRQAAGRGLQLLFYSVGIGQISSEVPQNLSASRPQDRQFILSSKKLLLSDSGFYLCAWSPARQLNSPLHFGNGTRLTVT.

This chain joins TRBV28 and TRBJ2-7; 11 bases align to TRBD1. The V gene's germline CDR1 is MDHEN and CDR2 SYDVKM. The CDR3 covers 16 residues. The junction had 12 bases not matched to a gene; V was cut back by 6 bases and J by 5 bases. The CDR3 nucleotides are TGTGCCAGCAGCCTGCTGCCGGGACAGGGGGTCCACGAGCAGTACTTC. Translating gives CASSLLPGQGVHEQYF.

This clone was counted once. The gene calls are TRBV13 and TRBJ2-7; TRBD1 is a possible D gene (6 bases). V lost 3 bases and J lost 6, with 9 bases in between. Germline loops: CDR1 PRHDT, CDR2 FYEKMQ (reference sequence). The CDR3 consists of 12 residues. The CDR3 reads CASSFRDTEQYF. DNA for the CDR3: TGTGCCAGCAGCTTCCGGGACACCGAGCAGTACTTC.

V usage is TRBV7-8 and J usage is TRBJ1-1, with D maybe TRBD1 (5 bases). V was pared by 4 bases and J by 0 bases, with 12 bases between. Germline-derived CDR1 and CDR2 are SGHVS and FQNEAQ. This CDR3 has 15 amino acids. CDR3 sequence: CASSSTTEMNTEAFF. The CDR3 DNA reads as TGTGCCAGCAGCTCCACGACAGAGATGAACACTGAAGCTTTCTTT.

This clone has only one observation. This same CDR3 is encoded by further DNA sequences in the sample. The gene calls are TRBV9 and TRBJ2-5, with a weak D call TRBD1 (6 bases). Germline V gives CDR1 SGDLS, CDR2 YYNGEE. This CDR3 comprises 14 residues. V shed 0 bases and J shed 2 bases, with 8 bases lying between them. The CDR3 bases are TGTGCCAGCAGCGTAGGAGGGGGTCAAGAGACCCAGTACTTC. It specifies CASSVGGGQETQYF.

V and J are TRBV27 and TRBJ2-7; 9 positions match TRBD1. V lost 5 bases, J lost 6 bases, and 8 bases stayed unmatched. CDR1 and CDR2 from the germline V gene are MNHEY and SMNVEV (reference sequence). The CDR3 is made up of 14 amino acids. In DNA form, the CDR3 reads TGTGCCAGCAGTCCCCGGACAGGGGATGGCGAGCAGTACTTC. This sequence encodes CASSPRTGDGEQYF.

V gene TRBV11-2 combines with J gene TRBJ1-4; 7 bases agree with TRBD1. The V gene's germline CDR1 is SGHAT and CDR2 FQNNGV. Trimming removed 5 bases from V and 7 bases from J; junction bases left unmatched: 10. This CDR3 comprises 15 residues. The CDR3 nucleotides read TGTGCCAGCAGCCAACGGGGGCAGGGGGTTGAAAAACTGTTTTTT. It yields the protein CASSQRGQGVEKLFF.

V gene TRBV6-5 combines with J gene TRBJ2-1; TRBD1 agrees at 7 bases. CDR1 MNHEY and CDR2 SVGAGI come from the germline V gene. Trimming removed 7 bases from V and 4 bases from J; junction bases left unmatched: 7. This CDR3 is built from 14 residues. CDR3 nucleotide sequence: TGTGCCAGCATAGGGACAGCGGCGTACAATGAGCAGTTCTTC. It encodes CASIGTAAYNEQFF.

The chain carries TRBV28 and TRBJ2-7, with a tentative D call TRBD2 (6 bases). Germline CDR1 reads MDHEN; CDR2 reads SYDVKM. V lost 5 bases, J lost 7 bases, and 21 bases lay in between. The CDR3 loop spans 15 amino acids. The CDR3 protein is CASSPLAEITGEQYF. The CDR3 nucleotides read TGTGCCAGCAGTCCCTTAGCGGAGATAACGGGGGAGCAGTACTTC.

This rearrangement joins TRBV15 to TRBJ2-2; possibly TRBD2 for D (5 bases). The CDR3 has 17 amino acids. In germline, CDR1 is LNHNV, CDR2 YYDKDF (reference sequence). V was pared by 5 bases and J by 5 bases, with 21 bases between. CDR3 bases: TGTGCCACCAGCGCCCAGGTCCGGCCCGGACTTACCGGGGAGCTGTTTTTT. Its protein is CATSAQVRPGLTGELFF.

The chain recombines TRBV5-6 with TRBJ2-1; possibly TRBD1 for D (5 bases). The CDR3 covers 17 residues. With 0 bases removed from V and 0 bases from J, the gap between germline ends came to 13 bases. Per germline, CDR1 SGHDT and CDR2 YYEEEE. The CDR3 nucleotides read TGTGCCAGCAGCTTGGGGGCAGGGCTTAGCTCCTACAATGAGCAGTTCTTC. Amino acids: CASSLGAGLSSYNEQFF.

The chain recombines TRBV15 with TRBJ2-3; no definite D call. V lost 0 bases and J 6 bases, leaving 7 bases between the germline ends. The germline gives CDR1 LNHNV, CDR2 YYDKDF (reference sequence). This CDR3 has 13 residues. CDR3 nucleotide sequence: TGTGCCACCAGCAGAGATCTCGGGGATACGCAGTATTTT. This sequence encodes CATSRDLGDTQYF.

This clone has just a few counts. Compared with germline, one end of the junction differs, possibly owing to a read error. V usage is TRBV7-9 and J usage is TRBJ2-3; D is unclear. The CDR3 runs 12 residues. Germline CDR1 and CDR2: SEHNR and FQNEAQ (reference sequence). The CDR3 region has the DNA TGTTCCAGCAGCTTATATTCCGATACGCAGTATTTT. Translation: CSSSLYSDTQYF.

This clone showed up just a few times. The rearrangement joins TRBV9 to TRBJ2-1; 9 positions match TRBD1. Germline CDR1 reads SGDLS; CDR2 reads YYNGEE. This CDR3 is built from 15 residues. The V gene end was trimmed by 7 bases and the J gene end by 6 bases; junction bases not matched to a gene: 11. The CDR3 DNA follows: TGTGCCAGCGGGACTGACAGGGGGATCGGCAATGAGCAGTTCTTC. Its translation: CASGTDRGIGNEQFF. Based on the CDR3 plus reference TRBV9 and TRBJ2-1, the full variable domain is DSGVTQTPKHLITATGQRVTLRCSPRSGDLSVYWYQQSLDQGLQFLIQYYNGEERAKGNILERFSAQQFPDLHSELNLSSLELGDSALYFCASGTDRGIGNEQFFGPGTRLTVL.